These 14 T cell receptor beta chains were sequenced from one sample in a study of cytomegalovirus exposure and HLA in healthy donors. It was with 60 Vbeta and 13 Jbeta primers that the PCR ran. Generated by immunoSEQ multiplex PCR, the TCRdb table keeps only in-frame clones and is missing some. The sample consists of 110,000 to 150,000 clones, 60% to 80% of them appearing once. Sequencing was performed on PBMCs. These receptors were obtained from a woman between 25 and 40 years old in good health and CMV-seronegative.

This chain joins TRBV14 and TRBJ1-2; D gene uncertain. The V end was cut by 4 bases, the J end by 4 bases, with 7 bases between. Germline CDR1 and CDR2: SGHDN and FVKESK. This CDR3 has 12 residues. CDR3 amino acids: CASSRSGYGYTF. Here the CDR3 DNA reads TGTGCCAGCAGCCGCTCGGGCTATGGCTACACCTTC.

The V call is TRBV9, the J call TRBJ1-4; 11 bases fit TRBD1. Germline V gives CDR1 SGDLS, CDR2 YYNGEE. V trimming: 3 bases; J trimming: 8 bases; junction bases outside the gene matches: 3. The CDR3 contains 14 residues. This chain's CDR3 is CASSAGQGEEKLFF. The CDR3 DNA follows: TGTGCCAGCAGCGCGGGACAGGGGGAAGAAAAACTGTTTTTT.

The chain uses TRBV7-2 and TRBJ1-5; D perhaps matches TRBD1 (5 bases). The V and J ends lost 5 bases and 5 bases respectively, with 13 bases between them. This CDR3 is 14 amino acids long. CDR1 is SGHTA and CDR2 is FQGNSA in the germline V gene. CDR3 nucleotide sequence: TGTGCCAGCAGCCCCGCGGGGGGTTATCAGCCCCAGCATTTT. Residues: CASSPAGGYQPQHF. Combining the CDR3 with reference TRBV7-2 and TRBJ1-5 gives the whole variable domain GAGVSQSPSNKVTEKGKDVELRCDPISGHTALYWYRQSLGQGLEFLIYFQGNSAPDKSGLPSDRFSAERTGGSVSTLTIQRTQQEDSAVYLCASSPAGGYQPQHFGDGTRLSIL.

The V and J genes are TRBV19 and TRBJ2-5; 7 bases are a match to TRBD2. Per the germline V gene, CDR1 is LNHDA and CDR2 is SQIVND (reference sequence). This CDR3 region has 14 residues. V shed 5 bases and J 3 bases; nucleotides not matched to a gene: 6. Here the CDR3 DNA reads TGTGCCAGTAGTCCCCGGGGAGGGGAAGAGACCCAGTACTTC. Translating it yields CASSPRGGEETQYF.

J is TRBJ1-1 and V is TRBV25-1; 9 bases map to TRBD1. CDR1 is MGHDK and CDR2 is SYGVNS in the germline V gene. The CDR3 runs 14 residues. Germline trimming cut 4 bases from V and 9 bases from J; bases unmatched to any gene: 9. CDR3 region: CASSGGQGKVQAFF. As DNA, the CDR3 is TGTGCCAGCAGTGGGGGACAGGGCAAAGTTCAAGCTTTCTTT.

In this sample, this clone turned up a few times. V usage is TRBV7-8 and J usage is TRBJ2-6; unclear D gene. Germline V gives CDR1 SGHVS, CDR2 FQNEAQ. V was trimmed by 4 bases and J by 4 bases, leaving 8 bases between them. This CDR3 spans 14 amino acids. This chain's CDR3 is CASSSVRGANVLTF. CDR3 DNA sequence: TGTGCCAGCAGCTCCGTCAGGGGGGCCAACGTCCTGACTTTC.

V usage is TRBV5-1 and J usage is TRBJ1-2, with D possibly TRBD1 on 5 matching bases. The CDR3 length is 14 residues. Trimming took 1 base from V and 8 from J, leaving 15 bases between them. Germline CDR1 is SGHRS and CDR2 is YFSETQ. CDR3 coding DNA: TGCGCCAGCAGCTTGAGCACAGGATCTGGGGGCTACACCTTC. Its translation is CASSLSTGSGGYTF.

This sequence joins TRBV18 and TRBJ2-3, with 9 nucleotides matching TRBD2. Losses at the gene ends were 4 bases for V and 1 base for J; bases not matched to a gene: 3. The CDR3 totals 15 residues. Germline CDR1 KGHSH, CDR2 LQKENI. The CDR3 region is CASSRAGGGTDTQYF. CDR3 bases: TGTGCCAGCTCACGAGCGGGGGGCGGCACAGATACGCAGTATTTT.

The chain uses TRBV6-5 and TRBJ1-5; D call uncertain. Germline V lookup: CDR1 MNHEY, CDR2 SVGAGI. The CDR3 sequence is 15 residues long. V gave up 0 bases and J gave up 8 bases, with 14 bases separating them. CDR3 in DNA: TGTGCCAGCAGTTACTCGCGGCCTCCCGTTGAGCCCCAGCATTTT. It specifies CASSYSRPPVEPQHF.

This clone has only a few counts. The chain carries TRBV14 and TRBJ2-1; 10 bases line up with TRBD2. The CDR3 covers 15 residues. V trimming: 4 bases; J trimming: 7 bases; junction bases outside the gene matches: 7. Germline V gene sequence: CDR1 SGHDN, CDR2 FVKESK. The CDR3 coding sequence is TGTGCCAGCAGCCTCAGCGGGGGGGCGCAAAATGAGCAGTTCTTC. Its translation: CASSLSGGAQNEQFF.

This chain connects TRBV5-6 to TRBJ2-5; no clear D gene. CDR1 is SGHDT and CDR2 is YYEEEE in the germline V gene. The CDR3 is made up of 14 amino acids. Trimming shortened V by 2 bases and J by 2 bases, and 10 bases separated the two germline ends. CDR3 coding DNA: TGTGCCAGCAGCTTTATAAGTACTCAAGAGACCCAGTACTTC. Protein sequence: CASSFISTQETQYF.

The chain is built from TRBV9 and TRBJ2-6; D ambiguous. CDR1 is SGDLS, CDR2 YYNGEE, per germline. This CDR3 region has 15 residues. The V end was cut by 2 bases, the J end by 0 bases, with 6 bases between. The CDR3 sequence is CASSVVASGANVLTF. Here the CDR3 DNA reads TGTGCCAGCAGCGTTGTAGCCTCTGGGGCCAACGTCCTGACTTTC.

The chain recombines TRBV27 with TRBJ1-1; 8 bases line up with TRBD1. This CDR3 region has 14 residues. The V gene's germline CDR1 is MNHEY and CDR2 SMNVEV (reference sequence). V was clipped by 5 bases and J by 0 bases; unmatched bases: 2. The CDR3 spells CASSPRGLNTEAFF. The CDR3 nucleotides read TGTGCCAGCAGTCCCAGGGGGCTGAACACTGAAGCTTTCTTT.

The CDR3 DNA reads as TGTGCCAGCAGTTTGACCGGGACACAGCTAGGCTACACCTTC. Translated, it gives CASSLTGTQLGYTF. The V call is TRBV28, the J call TRBJ1-2, with D possibly matching TRBD1 (6 bases). Germline V CDR1 and CDR2: MDHEN, SYDVKM. The V gene lost 3 bases and the J gene lost 8 bases, with 16 bases spanning the gap. The CDR3 covers 14 residues.